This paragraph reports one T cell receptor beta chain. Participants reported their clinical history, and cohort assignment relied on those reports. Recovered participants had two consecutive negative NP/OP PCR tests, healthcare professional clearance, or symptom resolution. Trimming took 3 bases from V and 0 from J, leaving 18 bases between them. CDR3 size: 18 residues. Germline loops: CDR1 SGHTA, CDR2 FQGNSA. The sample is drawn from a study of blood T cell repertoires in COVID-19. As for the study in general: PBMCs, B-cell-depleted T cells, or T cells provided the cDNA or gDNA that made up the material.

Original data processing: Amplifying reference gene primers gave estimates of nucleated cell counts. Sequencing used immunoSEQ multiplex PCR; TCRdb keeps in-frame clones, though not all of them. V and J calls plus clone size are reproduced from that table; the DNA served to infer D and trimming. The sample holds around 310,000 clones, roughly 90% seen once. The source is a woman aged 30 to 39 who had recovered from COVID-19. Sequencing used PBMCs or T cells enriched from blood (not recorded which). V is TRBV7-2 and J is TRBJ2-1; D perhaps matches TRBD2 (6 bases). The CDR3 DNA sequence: TGTGCCAGCAGCTTGGGACCCGGGACTTCTAGCTCCTACAATGAGCAGTTCTTC. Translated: CASSLGPGTSSSYNEQFF. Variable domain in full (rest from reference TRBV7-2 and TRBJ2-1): GAGVSQSPSNKVTEKGKDVELRCDPISGHTALYWYRQSLGQGLEFLIYFQGNSAPDKSGLPSDRFSAERTGGSVSTLTIQRTQQEDSAVYLCASSLGPGTSSSYNEQFFGPGTRLTVL.